This T cell receptor (beta chain) was captured in a study of shared clonotypes between healthy human individuals. Broader study findings: Only blood was sampled; tissue repertoires likely differ.

Note on this clone: Its antigen is undetermined.

The ends were cut back, 1 base at V and 5 bases at J, with 3 bases in the middle. CDR1 GTSNPN and CDR2 SVGIG come from the germline V gene (reference sequence). The CDR3 has 12 residues. Here immunoSEQ multiplex PCR was the method, and the copy in TCRdb shows in-frame clones only, minus some. Altogether roughly 2.6 million clones are present, around nine tenths being singletons, with the ten largest covering more than 0.12%. This receptor was identified in a man aged 18 to 35 in good health. The rearrangement uses TRBV30 and TRBJ1-6; D remains ambiguous. Sample: naive CD4+ T cells sorted from blood. Indicated subset: CD45RA+ positively selected. CDR3 protein: CAWSGNNSPLHF. CDR3 DNA: TGTGCCTGGAGTGGGAATAATTCACCCCTCCACTTT.